These T cell receptor beta chains were read from a single sample in a study of cytomegalovirus exposure and HLA in healthy donors. Profiled with immunoSEQ multiplex PCR; TCRdb holds only in-frame clones, not every one. The sample yields fewer than 100,000 clones, 7.6% seen once. Sequencing used PBMCs. All receptors derive from a man aged 50 to 59 in good health and CMV-seronegative. The CDR3 runs from the conserved cysteine through the conserved F or W. The D gene is left open where the match is weak. For some rows the clone size is stated as once, few or many, or as a class when expanded; others skip it.

j_call d_call v_call clone_size cdr3_aa cdr3_nt
TRBJ2-7 TRBD1 TRBV28 - CASSSHGTGDSYEQYF TGTGCCAGCAGTTCACATGGGACAGGGGATTCCTACGAGCAGTACTTC
TRBJ2-1 TRBD2 TRBV30 - CAWTRTSGTLCFAYNEQFF TGTGCCTGGACGCGGACTAGCGGCACCCTTTGTTTCGCTTACAATGAGCAGTTCTTC
TRBJ2-2 TRBD1 TRBV7-9 few CASSHPGQGSTGELFF TGTGCCAGCAGCCACCCGGGACAGGGTAGCACCGGGGAGCTGTTTTTT
TRBJ2-7 TRBD1 TRBV7-9 - CASSPPFDREFEQQYF TGTGCCAGCAGCCCCCCGTTTGACAGGGAATTTGAACAGCAGTACTTC
TRBJ1-2 TRBD1 TRBV19 few CASSFQGAGYTF TGTGCCAGTAGTTTCCAGGGGGCCGGCTACACCTTC
TRBJ2-2 - TRBV10-3 few CATQRRENTGELFF TGTGCCACCCAACGGCGGGAGAACACCGGGGAGCTGTTTTTT
TRBJ2-5 TRBD2 TRBV5-4 - CASSLAGGRGETQYF TGTGCCAGCAGCCTCGCGGGGGGCCGTGGAGAGACCCAGTACTTC
TRBJ2-7 TRBD1 TRBV28 - CASSSGDSRVEQYF TGTGCCAGCAGTTCAGGGGACAGCCGAGTCGAGCAGTACTTC
TRBJ2-3 TRBD2 TRBV10-1 - CASASSGGPETQYF TGCGCCAGCGCAAGTAGCGGGGGGCCCGAAACGCAGTATTTT
TRBJ2-1 TRBD2 TRBV5-1 - CASSLTSGPADEQFF TGCGCCAGCAGCTTGACTAGCGGGCCCGCGGATGAGCAGTTCTTC
TRBJ2-7 TRBD2 TRBV29-1 - CSGGGTESYEQYF TGCAGCGGGGGGGGGACGGAATCCTACGAGCAGTACTTC
TRBJ2-3 - TRBV6-4 - CASSDKEESDTQYF TGTGCCAGCAGTGACAAGGAGGAGTCAGATACGCAGTATTTT
TRBJ1-5 - TRBV4-3 few CASSQARGQPQHF TGCGCCAGCAGCCAGGCCCGGGGTCAGCCCCAGCATTTT
TRBJ2-7 - TRBV28 - CASSPMWGGAYEQYF TGTGCCAGCAGCCCAATGTGGGGTGGGGCTTACGAGCAGTACTTC
TRBJ2-3 TRBD1 TRBV4-3 - CASSQGQGLGDTQYF TGCGCCAGCAGCCAGGGACAGGGGTTGGGAGATACGCAGTATTTT
TRBJ2-2 TRBD1 TRBV9 - CASSVWDSGYTGELFF TGTGCCAGCAGCGTTTGGGACAGCGGTTACACCGGGGAGCTGTTTTTT
TRBJ2-1 - TRBV28 - CASRLANPYNEQFF TGTGCCAGCAGACTAGCCAATCCCTACAATGAGCAGTTCTTC
TRBJ1-2 TRBD1 TRBV7-3 few CASSRDRARSGYTF TGTGCCAGCAGCCGGGACAGGGCTCGAAGTGGCTACACCTTC
TRBJ1-2 - TRBV27 - CATARGGGALGYTF TGTGCCACCGCTAGGGGAGGGGGGGCGCTTGGCTACACCTTC
TRBJ2-5 - TRBV5-1 - CASSSDRQETQYF TGCGCCAGCAGCTCGGACAGACAAGAGACCCAGTACTTC
TRBJ2-5 - TRBV7-2 few CARTSKTDTPETQYF TGTGCCAGGACCTCAAAGACAGACACCCCGGAGACCCAGTACTTC
TRBJ1-1 TRBD1 TRBV5-6 - CASSLYRQGRYTEAFF TGTGCCAGCAGCTTGTACCGACAGGGGAGATACACTGAAGCTTTCTTT